Listed below are T cell receptor beta chains from one sample, sequenced in a study of T-cell memory formation after mild COVID-19. TCRdb analysed the 5' RACE reads with MiXCR anew, one entry per CDR3 protein. The sample carries about 49,000 distinct CDR3 sequences, 25% to 35% recorded once. Sequencing was performed on PBMCs or a T cell subset sorted from them (not recorded which). These TCRs come from a man between 18 and 29 years old who had mild COVID-19 (a few samples of this study predate the infection). Cell type and time point are not known. Both conserved end residues are part of each CDR3. The D gene is left open where the match is weak. Only some rows state a clone size, as once, few, many or a class for expanded clones.

d_call: NA
j_call: TRBJ2-3
clone_size: few
v_call: TRBV6-2/TRBV6-3
cdr3_nt: TGTGCCAGCACCGGAAACCCTAGCGACCCTTACACAGATACGCAGTATTTT
cdr3_aa: CASTGNPSDPYTDTQYF

d_call: NA
j_call: TRBJ2-5
clone_size: NA
v_call: TRBV15
cdr3_nt: TGTGCCACCAGCAGAGATCGGGCGGGGGACAGGGAGACCCAGTACTTC
cdr3_aa: CATSRDRAGDRETQYF

d_call: NA
j_call: TRBJ2-7
clone_size: NA
v_call: TRBV5-5
cdr3_nt: TGTGCCAGCAGGATGACAGTTACCTACGAGCAGTACTTC
cdr3_aa: CASRMTVTYEQYF

d_call: NA
j_call: TRBJ1-3
clone_size: few
v_call: TRBV7-9
cdr3_nt: TGTGCCACGGCCCCGGGACCACCACCAGGAAACACCATATATTTT
cdr3_aa: CATAPGPPPGNTIYF

d_call: NA
j_call: TRBJ2-5
clone_size: few
v_call: TRBV6-5
cdr3_nt: TGTGCCAGCACCTTTACAGGGAACAACCAAGAGACCCAGTACTTC
cdr3_aa: CASTFTGNNQETQYF

d_call: TRBD1
j_call: TRBJ1-2
clone_size: NA
v_call: TRBV15
cdr3_nt: TGTGCCACCAGCAAAAGGGGACAGGTCTATGGCTACACCTTC
cdr3_aa: CATSKRGQVYGYTF

d_call: NA
j_call: TRBJ1-2
clone_size: NA
v_call: TRBV12-3/TRBV12-4
cdr3_nt: TGTGCCAGCAATGCGGGATCCGGGGAGGGAGGCTACACCTTC
cdr3_aa: CASNAGSGEGGYTF

d_call: NA
j_call: TRBJ2-7
clone_size: NA
v_call: TRBV4-1
cdr3_nt: TGCGCCAGCAGCCAACAATATGGGGGCGAGCAGTACTTC
cdr3_aa: CASSQQYGGEQYF

d_call: TRBD2
j_call: TRBJ2-3
clone_size: NA
v_call: TRBV7-9
cdr3_nt: TGTGCCAGCAGCAGTAGCGGGGGGAGAGCAGATACGCAGTATTTT
cdr3_aa: CASSSSGGRADTQYF

d_call: NA
j_call: TRBJ2-3
clone_size: NA
v_call: TRBV12-3/TRBV12-4
cdr3_nt: TGTGCCAGCAGCGGGAGCCCCACAGATACGCAGTATTTT
cdr3_aa: CASSGSPTDTQYF

d_call: NA
j_call: TRBJ1-1
clone_size: NA
v_call: TRBV7-8
cdr3_nt: TGTGCCAGCAGCCCCCAAGGGTCCCCTCGAGGAGCTTTCTTT
cdr3_aa: CASSPQGSPRGAFF

d_call: NA
j_call: TRBJ1-4
clone_size: NA
v_call: TRBV6-5
cdr3_nt: TGTGCCAGCAGTTACGGACGGCCAGAAAAACTGTTTTTT
cdr3_aa: CASSYGRPEKLFF

d_call: TRBD1
j_call: TRBJ2-7
clone_size: few
v_call: TRBV6-2/TRBV6-3
cdr3_nt: TGTGCCAGCAGTCAAACAGGGGCACTGACCTACGAGCAGTACTTC
cdr3_aa: CASSQTGALTYEQYF

d_call: NA
j_call: TRBJ2-5
clone_size: few
v_call: TRBV7-8
cdr3_nt: TGTGCCAGCAGCTGGGGACTTCAAGAGACCCAGTACTTC
cdr3_aa: CASSWGLQETQYF

d_call: TRBD1
j_call: TRBJ2-6
clone_size: NA
v_call: TRBV7-3
cdr3_nt: TGTGCCAGCAGCCCCGTTTCGACAGGGGTTGTTGGTGGGGCCAACGTCCTGACTTTC
cdr3_aa: CASSPVSTGVVGGANVLTF

d_call: TRBD2
j_call: TRBJ2-4
clone_size: NA
v_call: TRBV4-2
cdr3_nt: TGTGCCAGCAGCCAAACTAGCGGGGGGTCGGAAAACATTCAGTACTTC
cdr3_aa: CASSQTSGGSENIQYF

d_call: NA
j_call: TRBJ2-3
clone_size: few
v_call: TRBV7-3
cdr3_nt: TGTGCCAGCAGCCTCGAACCCCGCACAGATACGCAGTATTTT
cdr3_aa: CASSLEPRTDTQYF

d_call: TRBD2
j_call: TRBJ2-7
clone_size: few
v_call: TRBV7-7
cdr3_nt: TGTGCCAGCAGCTTAGGGGAGGGGTCCCACGAGCAGTACTTC
cdr3_aa: CASSLGEGSHEQYF

d_call: NA
j_call: TRBJ2-1
clone_size: NA
v_call: TRBV20-1
cdr3_nt: TGCAGTGCTAGCTACGGGGAAAGTGAGCAGTTCTTC
cdr3_aa: CSASYGESEQFF

d_call: TRBD1
j_call: TRBJ1-6
clone_size: NA
v_call: TRBV10-3
cdr3_nt: TGTGCCATCAGTGAGAGAGGACAGGGGGGCTCACCCCTCCACTTT
cdr3_aa: CAISERGQGGSPLHF

d_call: NA
j_call: TRBJ2-7
clone_size: NA
v_call: TRBV7-9
cdr3_nt: TGTGCCAGCAGCCGCGACTACGAGCAGTACTTC
cdr3_aa: CASSRDYEQYF

d_call: NA
j_call: TRBJ2-3
clone_size: NA
v_call: TRBV9
cdr3_nt: TGTGCCAGCAGCGTAGAACCGGACACAGATACGCAGTATTTT
cdr3_aa: CASSVEPDTDTQYF

d_call: TRBD2
j_call: TRBJ2-5
clone_size: NA
v_call: TRBV20-1
cdr3_nt: TGCAGTGCTAGATTGAGCGGGGCGTCGTATGAGACCCAGTACTTC
cdr3_aa: CSARLSGASYETQYF

d_call: NA
j_call: TRBJ2-1
clone_size: NA
v_call: TRBV7-2
cdr3_nt: TGTGCCAGCAGCCAGGTACCGGGGAATGAGCAGTTCTTC
cdr3_aa: CASSQVPGNEQFF

d_call: NA
j_call: TRBJ2-1
clone_size: few
v_call: TRBV7-9
cdr3_nt: TGTGCCAGCAGCCGCTCCAATTCGAGCTCCTACAATGAGCAGTTCTTC
cdr3_aa: CASSRSNSSSYNEQFF

d_call: NA
j_call: TRBJ2-7
clone_size: few
v_call: TRBV20-1
cdr3_nt: TGCAGTGCTAGAAAGGGTTTTGGGTCCTACGAGCAGTACTTC
cdr3_aa: CSARKGFGSYEQYF

d_call: NA
j_call: TRBJ2-7
clone_size: few
v_call: TRBV4-3
cdr3_nt: TGCGCCAGCAGCCAAGATGTGGGGGTTGGTGAGCAGTACTTC
cdr3_aa: CASSQDVGVGEQYF

d_call: NA
j_call: TRBJ2-1
clone_size: NA
v_call: TRBV7-2
cdr3_nt: TGTGCCAGCAGAGCCTACAATGAGCAGTTCTTC
cdr3_aa: CASRAYNEQFF

d_call: NA
j_call: TRBJ2-6
clone_size: NA
v_call: TRBV28
cdr3_nt: TGTGCCACCTCTGGACGGGACTCTGGGGCCAACGTCCTGACTTTC
cdr3_aa: CATSGRDSGANVLTF

d_call: NA
j_call: TRBJ2-1
clone_size: few
v_call: TRBV30
cdr3_nt: TGTGCCTGGCATGGGACTTGGCCAACCCGTGGGGAGCAGTTCTTC
cdr3_aa: CAWHGTWPTRGEQFF

d_call: TRBD1
j_call: TRBJ2-3
clone_size: few
v_call: TRBV24-1
cdr3_nt: TGTGCCGCCGGGACAGGGAGCACAGATACGCAGTATTTT
cdr3_aa: CAAGTGSTDTQYF

d_call: TRBD1
j_call: TRBJ2-1
clone_size: few
v_call: TRBV4-1
cdr3_nt: TGCGCCAGCAGCCGGAGACCGGGACAGGGGTCCTACAATGAGCAGTTCTTC
cdr3_aa: CASSRRPGQGSYNEQFF

d_call: NA
j_call: TRBJ1-4
clone_size: NA
v_call: TRBV6-5
cdr3_nt: TGTGCCAGCAGTCACCGGCTAGGGGATTTTAAGGAAAAACTGTTTTTT
cdr3_aa: CASSHRLGDFKEKLFF

d_call: TRBD2
j_call: TRBJ2-5
clone_size: few
v_call: TRBV27
cdr3_nt: TGTGCCAGCAGTCCCTGGGAGCGGGGGGGCCGGGAGACCCAGTACTTC
cdr3_aa: CASSPWERGGRETQYF

d_call: NA
j_call: TRBJ1-5
clone_size: NA
v_call: TRBV12-3/TRBV12-4
cdr3_nt: TGTGCCAGCAGTTTTAATAGCAATCAGCCCCAGCATTTT
cdr3_aa: CASSFNSNQPQHF

d_call: NA
j_call: TRBJ2-7
clone_size: few
v_call: TRBV29-1
cdr3_nt: TGCAGCGTTCTCGGGACAACCTACGAGCAGTACTTC
cdr3_aa: CSVLGTTYEQYF

d_call: TRBD2
j_call: TRBJ2-5
clone_size: medium-sized
v_call: TRBV7-9
cdr3_nt: TGTGCCAGCAGCTCGGGACTAGAAGGGACCCAGTACTTC
cdr3_aa: CASSSGLEGTQYF

d_call: NA
j_call: TRBJ2-3
clone_size: few
v_call: TRBV27
cdr3_nt: TGTGCCAGCAGTCAAAGCTTGATTACGCAGTATTTT
cdr3_aa: CASSQSLITQYF

d_call: NA
j_call: TRBJ1-2
clone_size: NA
v_call: TRBV18
cdr3_nt: TGTGCCAGCTCTCTTAACGGGGGGCTGGGGAACTATGGCTACACCTTC
cdr3_aa: CASSLNGGLGNYGYTF

d_call: TRBD2
j_call: TRBJ2-5
clone_size: few
v_call: TRBV29-1
cdr3_nt: TGCAGCGTTGAATCGGGCCGGGGGGGCTTAGAGACCCAGTACTTC
cdr3_aa: CSVESGRGGLETQYF

d_call: NA
j_call: TRBJ2-3
clone_size: few
v_call: TRBV7-9
cdr3_nt: TGTGCCAGCAGCACCCTCTTCGTTGGCAGGTATCAAGATACGCAGTATTTT
cdr3_aa: CASSTLFVGRYQDTQYF

d_call: NA
j_call: TRBJ2-2
clone_size: NA
v_call: TRBV24-1
cdr3_nt: TGTGCCACCAGTAAAGGGTCCGGGGAGCTGATTTTT
cdr3_aa: CATSKGSGELIF